A single T cell receptor beta chain is shown here with its context. Which antigen it targets is not known. Qualities for individual bases were not recorded, and no much larger clone is one base off. In total, fewer than 750 healthy bone marrow donors made up the cohort. At the time of sampling, all cohort members were nominally healthy, though unrecorded immune exposures were likely present. The donor was CMV seronegative and was included in the group of 352 seronegative cohort members. A peripheral blood sample was provided by each donor, and peripheral blood mononuclear cells were used for TCR beta sequencing. Genomic DNA extraction from the blood cell samples was performed with the Qiagen DNeasy Blood Extraction Kit. Libraries were prepared through the immunoSEQ multiplex PCR assay. For the multiplex PCR, a mixture combining 60 forward primers for TCR Vbeta segments and 13 reverse primers for TCR Jbeta segments was used. A multiplex PCR assay on genomic DNA amplified the CDR3 region of rearranged TCR beta genes. The amplified TCR beta libraries were sequenced on the Illumina HiSeq System as 87-base-pair reads. The authors' pipeline ran thus. A later analysis counted some 74 million unique TCR beta chains across the 550 to 800 repertoires, and some 12 million of these chains were shared by at least two donors. Raw reads were error-corrected and collapsed into unique sequences by a nearest-neighbor algorithm in which closely related sequences were merged to remove PCR and sequencing errors. CDR3 sequences were aligned to IMGT reference sequences to assign V, D and J gene segments. For a sequence to be retained, a match of at least six nucleotides was required to both a V gene segment and a J gene segment. Rearrangements were classified as productive when the CDR3 lacked stop codons and remained in frame with V and J, and all other rearrangements were classified as non-productive. Following IMGT convention, CDR3 was defined as the stretch from the second conserved V-encoded cysteine up to the conserved J-encoded phenylalanine. Sequences without an unambiguous match to a single V gene segment were excluded from the earlier analysis of 450 to 750 of the donors. An earlier analysis of under 750 of the donors called V segments functional above 56.7% productive rearrangements and segregating when the between-donor standard deviation exceeded 5%. A statistical classification framework was built to diagnose cytomegalovirus status from the catalog of TCR beta chain sequences. V and J gene assignment, in a later analysis, came from comparing TCR nucleotide sequences with IMGT/GENE-DB human TR gene sequences. In a later analysis, CDR3 sequences and most-parsimonious VDJ recombination scenarios were assigned using the TCRdist pipeline. In a later analysis, each TCR beta chain was defined by its CDR3 amino acid sequence together with its V-gene family, and reads without a unique V-gene family were excluded. To address suspected cross-contamination and a sequencing artifact, a later analysis removed around 590 highly shared, low-generation-probability nucleotide sequences. In a later analysis, a clonal expansion index was calculated for each public chain from normalized within-repertoire ranks of inferred template counts. Generation probabilities in a later analysis came from a VDJ recombination model fitted to out-of-frame rearrangements, and those results were checked against IGoR. In a later analysis, hypergeometric tests were used to score TCR-TCR, TCR-HLA and TCR-CMV co-occurrence, with a repertoire-size bias correction applied to TCR pairs. To estimate false discovery rates, a later analysis permuted the HLA or CMV assignments 20 times. In a later analysis, co-occurring TCRs were grouped with DBSCAN, and TCRdist sequence similarity was added when clustering was performed within HLA-allele-positive subsets. Co-occurrence clustering excluded repertoires with fewer than 30,000 or more than 120,000 public chains, plus five with anomalous nucleotide sharing. In its TCRdb copy, this immuneACCESS table keeps in-frame sequences only and misses some clones. Where compared with another copy, unresolved V genes explain less than half of these, and the others have no known cause. V and J calls and clone size are as listed in that table; D and trimming were resolved from the DNA. The table for this sample lists about 140,000 clones; 70% to 85% of them were counted only once. The ten biggest clones cover 2% to 3% of the sample.

This sample is part of a study of cytomegalovirus exposure and HLA in healthy donors (dated by TCRdb to about 2017). About the full investigation: In an earlier analysis of 550 to 750 of the donors, approximately 260 Gb of sequence data and approximately 120 million unique TCR beta sequences from some 170 million T cells were reported. An early release covering 500 to 750 HLA-typed donors comprised around 300 gigabases of sequencing data and around 86 million unique TCR sequences. The genetic ancestry cluster associated with self-reported Caucasian donors included about four fifths of the roughly 390 genotyped donors. The study aimed to test whether signatures of past pathogen exposure could be identified by cataloging public T cell receptors. Using immunosequencing, the study profiled T cell repertoires from 666 subjects and related those repertoires to cytomegalovirus serostatus. Along with the approximately 700-subject first cohort, a separate validation cohort of more than 90 different subjects was used. To predict cytomegalovirus infection status, the study brought together high-throughput TCR immunosequencing, statistical association of individual TCRs with disease status, and machine learning. To study patterns of TCR occurrence, a later analysis re-analyzed previously published TCR beta repertoires from hundreds of donors and added high-resolution HLA genotyping. Rather than drawing on any new phenotypic data, the later analysis identified candidate immune exposures from TCR beta sequences and the way those sequences occurred across donors. In an earlier analysis of about 590 of the donors, high-throughput TCR beta sequencing was used to judge whether each TCR beta V gene segment behaved as functional or pseudogenic. Donor age, sex, ethnicity and CMV serostatus were compiled alongside the repertoire data. A later genetic analysis took genome-wide SNP genotypes for about 60% of the roughly 670 donors and used that subset as a discovery cohort. All discovery cohort repertoires had been generated using a single sequencing platform. HLA typing included class I and class II loci at four-digit resolution. The number of typed donors differed by locus: roughly 629-630 for A, B, C, DRB1 and DQB1; 500 to 550 for DQA1; 606 for DPA1; and some 450 for DPB1. Four or five DR-DQ haplotypes were handled as single units for association and clustering, since linkage in the cohort was strong. Across around 400 genotyped donors of the cohort, an average of 235,054 unique TCR beta nucleotide sequences per donor were sequenced, and roughly a sixth of those sequences were non-productive. The investigation overall reported the following: Because the 87-base-pair reads could not distinguish some IMGT-functional V segments, including TRBV6-2 and TRBV6-3, those segments were excluded. In a later analysis, HLA-associated TCR beta chains were found to be more clonally expanded and to have lower generation probabilities than equally common non-associated chains. In vitro tests confirmed that a few of the cytomegalovirus-associated TCR beta chains recognize cytomegalovirus antigens. Sequencing depth was assumed to be roughly uniform across donors in the presence/absence analyses, though that assumption may not hold. The earlier analysis of almost 600 of the donors excluded some 16 rarely observed V segments, including chromosome 9 orphons, because counts were too low. The study gave a list of 150 to 200 TCR beta chains associated with cytomegalovirus. At a false discovery rate of 0.05, a later analysis linked under 20,000 TCR beta sequences to specific HLA alleles. Correlated functional status among segregating V segments might be attributable to linkage disequilibrium, but an unknown experimental factor could not be ruled out. In a later analysis, several top co-occurrence clusters were reported to appear linked to parvovirus B19, influenza, CMV and Epstein-Barr virus. A group of highly shared sequence variants was considered likely to be a technical artifact of the sequencing pipeline. A further reported finding was that TCR beta sequences accurately predicted the HLA-A and HLA-B alleles for most subjects in the first cohort. The classifier was reported to diagnose cytomegalovirus status with high specificity and sensitivity in both the original and validation cohorts. An earlier analysis of some 560 of the donors showed that most TCR beta V segments appeared in productive rearrangements either about 87% or about 30% of the time, which broadly matched IMGT annotations. The authors suggested that the approach could potentially be extended to other disease states and immunological phenotypes. While some public TCRs were present in many individuals, most TCR sequences turned up only very rarely across donors. CMV serostatus was the only immune exposure information available for the cohort. In a later genetic analysis, fewer N-insertions in productive TCRs were reported among donors in an Asian-associated ancestry cluster than the roughly 700-donor mean. An association between a missense DCLRE1C variant and V-gene and J-gene trimming of TCR beta chains was found in a later genetic analysis and replicated in an independent cohort. In a later analysis, the rate of TCR association differed among HLA loci, with DRB1 alleles having the most associated TCRs and HLA-C alleles having the fewest. A later analysis found that most CMV-associated TCR beta chains appeared HLA-restricted, with HLA associations seemingly driven largely by CMV exposure. In this cohort, only TCR beta chains were sequenced, and detectable features were limited by the absence of alpha or paired-chain data. Strong co-occurrence of HLA alleles, especially DR and DQ, made assigning TCR associations to individual alleles difficult. Because HLA typing was unavailable for some donors at each locus, only the typed subset was used in association tests.

Reading from cysteine to phenylalanine, the CDR3 counts 17 amino acids. The read is trimmed to its CDR3 DNA, 51 bases read in frame from base 1. V loses 3 bases of germline sequence and J loses 4 bases, and the interval between the two ends is 21 bases. From the germline V gene (reference sequence), CDR1 is SEHNR and CDR2 is FQNEAQ. Sequences were obtained from PBMCs. The clonotype originates from a male donor in good health and CMV-seronegative. The chain is made from TRBV7-9 and TRBJ1-2; perhaps TRBD1 is the D gene, with 6 bases matching. The CDR3 region: CASSFGSSAAQGYGYTF. The nucleotide sequence reads TGTGCCAGCAGCTTTGGTTCATCGGCGGCACAGGGCTATGGCTACACCTTC.